A single TCR beta chain is shown here with its context. This sample was included in a study of technical replicates of blood from several donors. This CDR3 comprises 19 residues. Per germline, CDR1 LNHDA and CDR2 SQIVND (reference sequence). The V gene end was trimmed by 9 bases and the J gene end by 8 bases; junction bases not matched to a gene: 29. Data came from immunoSEQ multiplex PCR; TCRdb stores just in-frame clones and leaves some out. The repertoire holds tens of thousands of clones, with roughly nine tenths as singletons. This sequence was found in a human donor in good health. Some clones in this sample may be carry-over from other donors' samples. Sequenced: PBMCs. The rearrangement links TRBV19 to TRBJ1-2; 8 positions agree with TRBD1. In DNA, the CDR3 is TGTGCCAGCGGATGGAGACAGGGGTCTTACTCGTCGGTAGACCGAGGCTACACCTTC. Protein sequence: CASGWRQGSYSSVDRGYTF.